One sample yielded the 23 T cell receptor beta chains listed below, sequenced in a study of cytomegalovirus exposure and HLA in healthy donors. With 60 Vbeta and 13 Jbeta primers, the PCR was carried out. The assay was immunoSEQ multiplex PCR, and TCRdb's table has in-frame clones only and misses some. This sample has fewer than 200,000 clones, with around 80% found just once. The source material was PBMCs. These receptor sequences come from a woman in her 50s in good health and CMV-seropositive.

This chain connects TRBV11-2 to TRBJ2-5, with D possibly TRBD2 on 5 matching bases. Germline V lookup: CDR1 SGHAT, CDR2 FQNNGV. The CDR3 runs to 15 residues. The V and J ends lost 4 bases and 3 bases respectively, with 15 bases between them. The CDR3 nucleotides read TGTGCCAGCAGCTCTAGCTCGCACTGGAAAGAGACCCAGTACTTC. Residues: CASSSSSHWKETQYF. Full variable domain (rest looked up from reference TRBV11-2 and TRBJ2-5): EAGVAQSPRYKIIEKRQSVAFWCNPISGHATLYWYQQILGQGPKLLIQFQNNGVVDDSQLPKDRFSAERLKGVDSTLKIQPAKLEDSAVYLCASSSSSHWKETQYFGPGTRLLVL.

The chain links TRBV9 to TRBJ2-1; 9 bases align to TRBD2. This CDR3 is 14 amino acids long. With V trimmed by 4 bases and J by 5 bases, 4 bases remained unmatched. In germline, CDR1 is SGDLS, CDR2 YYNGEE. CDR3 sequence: CASSTGLAHNEQFF. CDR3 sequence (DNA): TGTGCCAGCAGCACGGGACTAGCCCACAATGAGCAGTTCTTC.

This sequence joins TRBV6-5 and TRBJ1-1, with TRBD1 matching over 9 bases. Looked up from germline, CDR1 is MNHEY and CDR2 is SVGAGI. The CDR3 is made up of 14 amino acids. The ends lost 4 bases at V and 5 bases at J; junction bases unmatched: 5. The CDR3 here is CASSSRQGGTEAFF. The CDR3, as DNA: TGTGCCAGCAGTTCCAGACAGGGGGGGACTGAAGCTTTCTTT.

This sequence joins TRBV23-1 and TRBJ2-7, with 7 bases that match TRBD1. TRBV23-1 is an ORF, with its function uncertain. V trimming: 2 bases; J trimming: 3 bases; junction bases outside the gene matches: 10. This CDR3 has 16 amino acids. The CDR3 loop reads CASSQEPGTDNYEQYF. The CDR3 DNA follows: TGCGCCAGCAGTCAAGAGCCCGGGACAGATAACTACGAGCAGTACTTC.

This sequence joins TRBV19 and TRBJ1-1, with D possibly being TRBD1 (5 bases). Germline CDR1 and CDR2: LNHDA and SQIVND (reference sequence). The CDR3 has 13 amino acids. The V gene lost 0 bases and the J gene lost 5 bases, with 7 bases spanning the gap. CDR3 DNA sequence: TGTGCCAGTAGTATAGACCGGGGGACTGAAGCTTTCTTT. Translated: CASSIDRGTEAFF.

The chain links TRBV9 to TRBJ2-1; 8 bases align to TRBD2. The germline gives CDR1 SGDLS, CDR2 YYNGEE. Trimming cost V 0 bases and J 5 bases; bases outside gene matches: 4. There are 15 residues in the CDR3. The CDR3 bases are TGTGCCAGCAGCGTAGACAGCGGGAGAAACAATGAGCAGTTCTTC. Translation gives CASSVDSGRNNEQFF. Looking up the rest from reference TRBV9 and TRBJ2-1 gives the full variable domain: DSGVTQTPKHLITATGQRVTLRCSPRSGDLSVYWYQQSLDQGLQFLIQYYNGEERAKGNILERFSAQQFPDLHSELNLSSLELGDSALYFCASSVDSGRNNEQFFGPGTRLTVL.

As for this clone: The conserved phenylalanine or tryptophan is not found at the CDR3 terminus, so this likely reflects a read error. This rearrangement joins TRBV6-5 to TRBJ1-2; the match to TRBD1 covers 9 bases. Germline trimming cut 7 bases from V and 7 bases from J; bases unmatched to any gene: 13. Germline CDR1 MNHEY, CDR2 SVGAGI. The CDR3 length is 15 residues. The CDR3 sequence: CASTPSDRGAGGYTL. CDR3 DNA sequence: TGTGCCAGCACCCCTTCCGACAGGGGGGCTGGTGGCTACACCCTC.

CDR3 region: CAISGTGTGDDSVMNEQFF. The CDR3 bases are TGTGCCATCAGTGGGACCGGGACAGGGGATGACAGCGTTATGAATGAGCAGTTCTTC. This chain joins TRBV10-3 and TRBJ2-1, with 10 bases fitting TRBD1. V dropped 4 bases and J dropped 7; count of bases not matched to a gene: 19. This CDR3 is built from 19 residues. From germline, CDR1 is ENHRY and CDR2 SYGVKD.

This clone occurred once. The CDR3 spells CASRKGHTGYEQYF. In nucleotides, the CDR3 is TGTGCCAGCAGAAAAGGTCACACGGGGTACGAGCAGTACTTC. This chain uses TRBV6-1 with TRBJ2-7, with D maybe TRBD2 (5 bases). The CDR3 totals 14 residues. The V end lost 6 bases, the J end lost 4 bases, and 16 bases lay between the germline ends. Germline values: CDR1 MNHNS, CDR2 SASEGT.

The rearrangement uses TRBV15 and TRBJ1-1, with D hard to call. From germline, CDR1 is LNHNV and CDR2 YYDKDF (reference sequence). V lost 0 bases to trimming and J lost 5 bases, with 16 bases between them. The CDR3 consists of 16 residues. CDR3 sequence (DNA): TGTGCCACCAGCAGAGATCGGAGGGCCCTCTGGACTGAAGCTTTCTTT. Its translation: CATSRDRRALWTEAFF.

CDR3 sequence: CASSQESSGRAPNNEQFF. The CDR3 DNA is TGCGCCAGCAGCCAAGAATCTAGCGGGAGGGCCCCTAACAATGAGCAGTTCTTC. V is TRBV4-1 and J is TRBJ2-1; 12 nucleotides agree with TRBD2. Unmatched junction bases numbered 8, after V lost 0 bases and J lost 5 bases. The germline V gene encodes CDR1 MGHRA and CDR2 YSYEKL. The CDR3 is made up of 18 amino acids.

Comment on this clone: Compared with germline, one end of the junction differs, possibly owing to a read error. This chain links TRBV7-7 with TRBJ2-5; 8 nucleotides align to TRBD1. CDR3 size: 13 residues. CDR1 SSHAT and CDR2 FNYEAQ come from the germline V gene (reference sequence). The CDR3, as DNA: TGTGCTAGCAGTTCAGGGGGCTGGGAGACCCAGTACTTC. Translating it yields CASSSGGWETQYF.

The CDR3, as DNA: TGTGCCAGCAGTGTACGGGAGGGGAGCGGGAGCTCCTACAATGAGCAGTTCTTC. It is translated as CASSVREGSGSSYNEQFF. The chain employs TRBV6-4 and TRBJ2-1; 8 bases fit TRBD2. CDR3 length equals 18 residues. The V gene's germline CDR1 is MRHNA and CDR2 SNTAGT. The V segment lost 4 bases and the J segment 0 bases; nucleotides outside the gene matches: 11.

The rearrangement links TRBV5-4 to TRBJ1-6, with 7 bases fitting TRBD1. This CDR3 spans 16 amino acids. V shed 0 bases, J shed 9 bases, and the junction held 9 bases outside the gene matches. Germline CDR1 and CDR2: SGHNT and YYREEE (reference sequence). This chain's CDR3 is CASSLGGGQPGSPLHF. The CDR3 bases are TGTGCCAGCAGCTTGGGAGGGGGCCAGCCAGGTTCACCCCTCCACTTT.

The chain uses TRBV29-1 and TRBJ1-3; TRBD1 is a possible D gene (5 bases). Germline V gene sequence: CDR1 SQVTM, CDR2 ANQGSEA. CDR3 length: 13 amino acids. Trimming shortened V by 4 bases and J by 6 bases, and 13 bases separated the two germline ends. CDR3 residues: CSVGQGQINTIYF. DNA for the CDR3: TGCAGCGTTGGGCAGGGTCAGATAAACACCATATATTTT. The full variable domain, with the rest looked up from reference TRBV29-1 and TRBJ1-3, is SAVISQKPSRDICQRGTSLTIQCQVDSQVTMMFWYRQQPGQSLTLIATANQGSEATYESGFVIDKFPISRPNLTFSTLTVSNMSPEDSSIYLCSVGQGQINTIYFGEGSWLTVV.

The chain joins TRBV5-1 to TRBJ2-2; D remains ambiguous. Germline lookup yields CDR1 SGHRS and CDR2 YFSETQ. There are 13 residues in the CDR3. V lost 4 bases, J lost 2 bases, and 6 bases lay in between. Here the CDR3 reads CASSPYNTGELFF. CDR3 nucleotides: TGCGCCAGCAGCCCCTACAACACCGGGGAGCTGTTTTTT.

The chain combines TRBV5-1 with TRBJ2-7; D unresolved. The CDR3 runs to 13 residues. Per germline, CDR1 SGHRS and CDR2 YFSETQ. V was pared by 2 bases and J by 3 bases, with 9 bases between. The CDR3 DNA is TGCGCCAGCAGCTTAGACTTCAACTACGAGCAGTACTTC. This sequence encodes CASSLDFNYEQYF.

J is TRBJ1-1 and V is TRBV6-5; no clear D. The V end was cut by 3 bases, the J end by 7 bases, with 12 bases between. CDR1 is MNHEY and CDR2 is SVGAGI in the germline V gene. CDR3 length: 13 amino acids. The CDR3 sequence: CASSYERTVEAFF. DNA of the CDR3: TGTGCCAGCAGTTATGAACGGACTGTTGAAGCTTTCTTT.

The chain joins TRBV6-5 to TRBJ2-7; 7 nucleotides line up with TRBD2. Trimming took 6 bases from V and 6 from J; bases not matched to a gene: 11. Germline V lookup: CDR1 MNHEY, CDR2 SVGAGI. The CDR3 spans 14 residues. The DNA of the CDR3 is TGTGCCAGCAGCGGGGCGGGAGAGCTTGCCGAGCAGTACTTC. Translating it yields CASSGAGELAEQYF.

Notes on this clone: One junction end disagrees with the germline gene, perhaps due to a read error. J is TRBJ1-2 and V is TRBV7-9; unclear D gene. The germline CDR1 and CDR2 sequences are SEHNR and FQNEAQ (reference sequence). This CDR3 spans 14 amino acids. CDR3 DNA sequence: TGTGCCAGCAGCCTAGCCGGAGGCCCATATGGCTACACCTTC. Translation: CASSLAGGPYGYTF. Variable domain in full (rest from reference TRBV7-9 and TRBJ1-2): DTGVSQNPRHKITKRGQNVTFRCDPISEHNRLYWYRQTLGQGPEFLTYFQNEAQLEKSRLLSDRFSAERPKGSFSTLEIQRTEQGDSAMYLCASSLAGGPYGYTFGSGTRLTVV.

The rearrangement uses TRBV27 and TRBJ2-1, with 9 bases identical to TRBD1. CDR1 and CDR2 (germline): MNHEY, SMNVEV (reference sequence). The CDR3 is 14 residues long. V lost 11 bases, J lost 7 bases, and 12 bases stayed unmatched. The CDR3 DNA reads TGTGCCGAGACCGGGACAGGGATTAGAAATGAGCAGTTCTTC. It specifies CAETGTGIRNEQFF.

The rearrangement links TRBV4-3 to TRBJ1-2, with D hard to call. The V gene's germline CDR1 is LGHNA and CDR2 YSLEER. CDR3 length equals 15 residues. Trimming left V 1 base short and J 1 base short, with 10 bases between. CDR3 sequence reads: CASSQAGGVNYGYTF. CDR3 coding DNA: TGCGCCAGCAGCCAAGCGGGAGGAGTTAACTATGGCTACACCTTC.

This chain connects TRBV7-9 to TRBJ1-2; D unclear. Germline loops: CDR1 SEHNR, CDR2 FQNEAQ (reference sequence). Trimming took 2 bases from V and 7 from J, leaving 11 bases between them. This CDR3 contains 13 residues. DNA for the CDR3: TGTGCCAGCAGCTTAATGAGTGGAGCTGGCTACACCTTC. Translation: CASSLMSGAGYTF.